These 18 T cell receptor beta chains were all obtained from the same sample, sequenced in a study of T cells in Graves' hyperthyroidism and ophthalmopathy (dated by TCRdb to between 2019 and 2020). Receptor amplification or capture employed multiplex PCR. Sequenced using an Illumina HiSeq 2000. The TCR beta CDR3 regions were amplified from the RNA transcripts. The first round of RT-PCR for the TCR CDR3 was performed with the HTBI primer set and the Qiagen OneStep RT-PCR kit. TCRdb cleaned the public reads at Q25 with fastp, built clones with MiXCR and kept in-frame beta chains. Every CDR3 protein is listed once, alongside the most common genes and DNA of its rows. A total of under 300,000 distinct CDR3 sequences appear in this sample, about 14% of them only once. The ten top clones hold about an eighth of the sample. Sequencing was done on a sample of blood. All receptors derive from a woman in her thirties or forties with Graves' hyperthyroidism that later progressed to Graves' ophthalmopathy.

This clonotype was detected ten times or more. The V and J genes are TRBV6-6 and TRBJ2-2, with 7 nucleotides matching TRBD2. Germline V gene sequence: CDR1 MNHNY, CDR2 SVGAGI (reference sequence). The V segment lost 1 base and the J segment 0 bases; nucleotides outside the gene matches: 8. The CDR3 consists of 18 residues. The CDR3: CASSYLPSGTANTGELFF. The CDR3 DNA reads as TGTGCCAGCAGTTACTTACCTAGCGGAACCGCGAACACCGGGGAGCTGTTTTTT.

Many counts were recorded for this clonotype. CDR3 nucleotide sequence: TGTGCCAGCAGCAGGAAGGCCGGTCTCCTTCAGCCCCAGCATTTT. This gives the protein CASSRKAGLLQPQHF. The rearrangement uses TRBV13 and TRBJ1-5, with no clear D. Trimming took off 5 bases at V and 6 bases at J, with 17 bases between the two ends. The CDR3 sequence is 15 residues long. The germline CDR1 and CDR2 sequences are PRHDT and FYEKMQ (reference sequence).

Many counts were recorded for this clonotype. The V call is TRBV11-2, the J call TRBJ2-7; maybe TRBD2 (5 bases). This CDR3 region has 14 residues. CDR1 and CDR2 (germline): SGHAT, FQNNGV. V dropped 7 bases and J dropped 2 bases, with 15 bases sitting between them. The DNA of the CDR3 is TGTGCCAGCAAACGGCTAGCCGGTCCCTACGAGCAGTACTTC. Its protein is CASKRLAGPYEQYF.

This clonotype came up many times. V gene TRBV10-3 combines with J gene TRBJ2-3; 11 nucleotides match TRBD2. CDR1 is ENHRY, CDR2 SYGVKD, per germline. J gave up 1 base and V 4 bases, and 10 bases lay outside the gene matches. CDR3 size: 18 residues. The CDR3 nucleotides read TGTGCCATCAGTGCAGTAGCGGGAGGGCCGATTGGCACAGATACGCAGTATTTT. It is translated as CAISAVAGGPIGTDTQYF.

This clonotype was seen many times. The rearrangement links TRBV11-2 to TRBJ2-3; D perhaps matches TRBD2 (6 bases). The V end was cut by 6 bases, the J end by 6 bases, with 13 bases between. This CDR3 is built from 13 residues. The germline CDR1 and CDR2 sequences are SGHAT and FQNNGV. As DNA, the CDR3 is TGTGCCAGCAGGAAAATCGGGGGTGATACGCAGTATTTT. Its translation is CASRKIGGDTQYF. The entire variable domain, with the rest obtained from reference TRBV11-2 and TRBJ2-3, is as follows: EAGVAQSPRYKIIEKRQSVAFWCNPISGHATLYWYQQILGQGPKLLIQFQNNGVVDDSQLPKDRFSAERLKGVDSTLKIQPAKLEDSAVYLCASRKIGGDTQYFGPGTRLTVL.

This clonotype was seen ten or more times. The rearrangement uses TRBV11-2 and TRBJ1-1; D unresolved. CDR3 size: 14 residues. The germline V gene has CDR1 SGHAT and CDR2 FQNNGV. V was cut by 1 base and J by 1 base, with 7 bases left in between. CDR3: CASSLVLGNTEAFF. The CDR3 bases are TGTGCCAGCAGCTTAGTGCTCGGGAACACTGAAGCTTTCTTT.

This clonotype was counted a few times. This chain joins TRBV15 and TRBJ2-3; 7 nucleotides align to TRBD2. Germline V lookup: CDR1 LNHNV, CDR2 YYDKDF (reference sequence). CDR3 size: 16 residues. V gave up 3 bases and J gave up 2 bases; unmatched junction bases: 8. The CDR3 reads CATSRGGVWATDTQYF. Written as DNA, the CDR3 is TGTGCCACCAGCAGGGGGGGGGTTTGGGCCACAGATACGCAGTATTTT.

This clonotype was recorded many times. The J gene is TRBJ2-5, the V gene TRBV4-1; a possible D gene is TRBD2 (5 bases). Per the germline V gene, CDR1 is MGHRA and CDR2 is YSYEKL. This CDR3 is built from 13 residues. V dropped 1 base and J dropped 9 bases, with 12 bases sitting between them. As DNA, the CDR3 is TGCGCCAGCAGCCAAGTTATATGGGGAGCCCAGTACTTC. Protein product: CASSQVIWGAQYF.

This chain joins TRBV11-1 and TRBJ2-1; 10 nucleotides align to TRBD2. Germline CDR1 is SGHAT and CDR2 is FQDESV (reference sequence). The CDR3 has 16 amino acids. V trimming: 4 bases; J trimming: 2 bases; junction bases outside the gene matches: 5. CDR3 protein: CASSSSGSWAYNEQFF. The CDR3 nucleotides read TGTGCCAGCAGCTCTAGCGGGAGTTGGGCCTACAATGAGCAGTTCTTC.

A few counts support this clonotype. The J gene is TRBJ1-2, the V gene TRBV2; D gene ambiguous. Trimming removed 6 bases at V and 3 bases at J, with 5 bases between. The CDR3 is 11 amino acids. The germline gives CDR1 SNHLY, CDR2 FYNNEI. The CDR3 protein is CASSGDYGYTF. DNA for the CDR3: TGTGCCAGCAGCGGTGACTATGGCTACACCTTC.

A few counts support this clonotype. V usage is TRBV18 and J usage is TRBJ2-1; the D is unclear. The V gene lost 4 bases and the J gene lost 5 bases, with 21 bases spanning the gap. The CDR3 extends over 17 amino acids. Per the germline V gene, CDR1 is KGHSH and CDR2 is LQKENI. The CDR3 DNA sequence: TGTGCCAGCTCACGGATGCGTCCGGGCTCCCCGAACAATGAGCAGTTCTTC. Translated: CASSRMRPGSPNNEQFF.

This clonotype was observed at least ten times. The V and J genes are TRBV27 and TRBJ2-1, with 7 bases that match TRBD2. With 8 bases clipped from V and 7 bases from J, the junction kept 11 bases outside the gene matches. Germline V lookup: CDR1 MNHEY, CDR2 SMNVEV (reference sequence). The CDR3 is 14 amino acids. The CDR3 region is CASGRLAPLNEQFF. CDR3 coding DNA: TGTGCCAGCGGGAGACTAGCACCTCTGAATGAGCAGTTCTTC.

This clonotype was observed a handful of times. The chain recombines TRBV14 with TRBJ2-1, with D uncertain. Germline lookup yields CDR1 SGHDN and CDR2 FVKESK. The V end lost 1 base, the J end lost 9 bases, and 10 bases lay between the germline ends. This CDR3 spans 13 amino acids. CDR3 protein: CASSQAQWSEQFF. CDR3 DNA: TGTGCCAGCAGCCAAGCGCAGTGGTCTGAGCAGTTCTTC.

Note on this clonotype: It may be a read error: a sequence one base away is much more abundant. This chain links TRBV18 with TRBJ1-4; TRBD1 matches 7 bases. Trimming cost V 8 bases and J 8 bases; bases outside gene matches: 11. Germline V CDR1 and CDR2: KGHSH, LQKENI. The CDR3 runs 14 residues. CDR3 coding DNA: TGTGCCAGCCGCGCGACAGGGATAGAGGAAAAACTGTTTTTT. It yields the protein CASRATGIEEKLFF.

The J gene is TRBJ2-3, the V gene TRBV28, with a weak D call TRBD2 (6 bases). Germline CDR1 and CDR2: MDHEN and SYDVKM. This CDR3 is built from 13 residues. Trimming pared 7 bases from V and 3 bases from J, leaving 11 bases between. The CDR3 bases are TGTGCCAGCACCTTGGGGGGAACAGATACGCAGTATTTT. Protein: CASTLGGTDTQYF. The complete variable domain, with remaining parts taken from reference TRBV28 and TRBJ2-3, reads DVKVTQSSRYLVKRTGEKVFLECVQDMDHENMFWYRQDPGLGLRLIYFSYDVKMKEKGDIPEGYSVSREKKERFSLILESASTNQTSMYLCASTLGGTDTQYFGPGTRLTVL.

This clonotype was seen repeatedly, ten times or more. The V call is TRBV20-1, the J call TRBJ2-1; 7 positions match TRBD2. Trimming cost V 0 bases and J 4 bases; bases outside gene matches: 0. CDR1 and CDR2 from the germline V gene are DFQATT and SNEGSKA (reference sequence). The CDR3 loop spans 13 amino acids. CDR3 sequence (DNA): TGCAGTGCTAGAGAACTAGCGTACAATGAGCAGTTCTTC. This encodes CSARELAYNEQFF.

This clonotype was seen at least ten times. This chain uses TRBV28 with TRBJ2-7; D gene unclear. Germline-derived CDR1 and CDR2 are MDHEN and SYDVKM. Trimming took 2 bases from V and 8 from J, leaving 4 bases between them. The CDR3 runs 10 residues. The CDR3 DNA is TGTGCCAGCAGTTTAGGAAAGCAGTACTTC. It specifies CASSLGKQYF.

This clonotype was found many times. V is TRBV9 and J is TRBJ1-6; no firm D call. CDR3 length: 16 residues. Germline CDR1 SGDLS, CDR2 YYNGEE. Trimming cost V 3 bases and J 5 bases, with 15 bases left between them. CDR3 nucleotide sequence: TGTGCCAGCAGCGCCCGGGCTGCGGCTGATAATTCACCCCTCCACTTT. Translated, it gives CASSARAAADNSPLHF.